Listed below are T cell receptor beta chains from one sample, sequenced in a study of monozygotic twins with inflammatory bowel disease. TCRdb reprocessed the 5' RACE reads; each CDR3 protein has one entry and no DNA is given. The table lists 150,000 to 200,000 distinct CDR3 sequences. Specimen: blood. The receptors shown here come from a human donor with ulcerative colitis or Crohn's disease, or a healthy co-twin of an affected twin (not recorded which). Both conserved end residues are part of each CDR3. Size values are once, few and many counts, or a class for expanded clones, and some rows have none.

j_call: TRBJ2-1; clone_size: NA; v_call: TRBV5-1; cdr3_aa: CASSPGLAGGPMYEQFF
j_call: TRBJ2-5; clone_size: NA; v_call: TRBV20-1; cdr3_aa: CSALPGTSGAVQETQYF
j_call: TRBJ1-6; clone_size: NA; v_call: TRBV9; cdr3_aa: CASSVRGDYNSPLHF
j_call: TRBJ2-7; clone_size: NA; v_call: TRBV4-3; cdr3_aa: CASSQDRLAESYEQYF
j_call: TRBJ1-6; clone_size: NA; v_call: TRBV7-6; cdr3_aa: CASSSKRGRSNSPLHF
j_call: TRBJ2-3; clone_size: NA; v_call: TRBV4-1; cdr3_aa: CASSQEFRLASDTQYF
j_call: TRBJ1-6; clone_size: NA; v_call: TRBV6-5; cdr3_aa: CASSYFQGSSYNSPLHF
j_call: TRBJ1-1; clone_size: NA; v_call: TRBV5-6; cdr3_aa: CASSLIGERPFMNTEAFF
j_call: TRBJ1-2; clone_size: NA; v_call: TRBV15; cdr3_aa: CATSRPTGASSYTF
j_call: TRBJ1-1; clone_size: NA; v_call: TRBV5-4; cdr3_aa: CASSILLQQGVNTEAFF
j_call: TRBJ2-1; clone_size: NA; v_call: TRBV7-2; cdr3_aa: CASSLLTGGLYEQFF
j_call: TRBJ1-2; clone_size: NA; v_call: TRBV27; cdr3_aa: CASSLYSPRDGYTF
j_call: TRBJ1-2; clone_size: NA; v_call: TRBV2; cdr3_aa: CASSEAAVNYGYTF
j_call: TRBJ1-3; clone_size: NA; v_call: TRBV20-1; cdr3_aa: CSARETGTGSGNTIYF
j_call: TRBJ1-2; clone_size: NA; v_call: TRBV21-1; cdr3_aa: CASRPEGAELGYTF
j_call: TRBJ1-5; clone_size: NA; v_call: TRBV20-1; cdr3_aa: CSAGPLGNQPQHF
j_call: TRBJ1-1; clone_size: NA; v_call: TRBV4-3; cdr3_aa: CASSQVFEDTEAFF
j_call: TRBJ1-2; clone_size: NA; v_call: TRBV12-3/TRBV12-4; cdr3_aa: CASSLSDRDYGYTF
j_call: TRBJ2-1; clone_size: NA; v_call: TRBV7-8; cdr3_aa: CASIRRASGSGEQFF
j_call: TRBJ2-7; clone_size: NA; v_call: TRBV18; cdr3_aa: CASSLGTGLDEQYF
j_call: TRBJ2-7; clone_size: NA; v_call: TRBV7-8; cdr3_aa: CASSLGLAGNTAYEQYF
j_call: TRBJ2-1; clone_size: NA; v_call: TRBV7-2; cdr3_aa: CASSQTRDSYNEQFF
j_call: TRBJ2-3; clone_size: NA; v_call: TRBV7-8; cdr3_aa: CASSYRGSGIPTDTQYF
j_call: TRBJ2-3; clone_size: NA; v_call: TRBV12-3/TRBV12-4; cdr3_aa: CASSSGPIGDTQYF
j_call: TRBJ2-7; clone_size: NA; v_call: TRBV10-3; cdr3_aa: CAIRGLGFYEQYF
j_call: TRBJ1-6; clone_size: NA; v_call: TRBV7-2; cdr3_aa: CASSLRGNWFHF
j_call: TRBJ1-2; clone_size: NA; v_call: TRBV7-2; cdr3_aa: CASSLQGGLYGYTF
j_call: TRBJ1-6; clone_size: NA; v_call: TRBV20-1; cdr3_aa: CSARDRDSPLHF
j_call: TRBJ1-6; clone_size: NA; v_call: TRBV5-1; cdr3_aa: CASSLAVGSPLHF
j_call: TRBJ1-2; clone_size: NA; v_call: TRBV20-1; cdr3_aa: CRASTTNYGYTF
j_call: TRBJ1-4; clone_size: NA; v_call: TRBV20-1; cdr3_aa: CSALPNEKLFF
j_call: TRBJ2-1; clone_size: NA; v_call: TRBV7-9; cdr3_aa: CASRLDRGNEQFF
j_call: TRBJ1-1; clone_size: NA; v_call: TRBV20-1; cdr3_aa: CSAPVGTEAFF
j_call: TRBJ2-3; clone_size: NA; v_call: TRBV20-1; cdr3_aa: CSARDRGSGKTDTQYF
j_call: TRBJ1-1; clone_size: NA; v_call: TRBV15; cdr3_aa: CATSGQQGSEAFF
j_call: TRBJ2-1; clone_size: NA; v_call: TRBV2; cdr3_aa: CASTEPLAGGPNEQFF
j_call: TRBJ1-1; clone_size: NA; v_call: TRBV20-1; cdr3_aa: CSATWGVNTEAFF
j_call: TRBJ1-1; clone_size: NA; v_call: TRBV5-1; cdr3_aa: CASSLNRGTPGVNTEAFF
j_call: TRBJ1-5; clone_size: NA; v_call: TRBV7-2; cdr3_aa: CASSFLGQPYQPQHF
j_call: TRBJ2-1; clone_size: medium-sized; v_call: TRBV12-3/TRBV12-4; cdr3_aa: CASSPSGDLYNEQFF
j_call: TRBJ2-7; clone_size: NA; v_call: TRBV20-1; cdr3_aa: CSARRDFYYEQYF
j_call: TRBJ2-7; clone_size: NA; v_call: TRBV3-1; cdr3_aa: CASSQIAGGVHEQYF
j_call: TRBJ2-7; clone_size: NA; v_call: TRBV10-2; cdr3_aa: CASSEDSRGEQYF
j_call: TRBJ1-2; clone_size: NA; v_call: TRBV6-5; cdr3_aa: CASSYSAGVYGYTF
j_call: TRBJ2-7; clone_size: NA; v_call: TRBV6-6; cdr3_aa: CASSSDRVPYEQYF
j_call: TRBJ2-7; clone_size: NA; v_call: TRBV4-2; cdr3_aa: CASSQVGGTYEQYF
j_call: TRBJ2-6; clone_size: NA; v_call: TRBV20-1; cdr3_aa: CSVPSLSGANVLTF
j_call: TRBJ2-3; clone_size: NA; v_call: TRBV20-1; cdr3_aa: CSAQTPTDTQYF
j_call: TRBJ2-2; clone_size: NA; v_call: TRBV4-3; cdr3_aa: CASSQATRTHTGELFF
j_call: TRBJ2-7; clone_size: NA; v_call: TRBV10-2; cdr3_aa: CASSLPPPPYEQYF
j_call: TRBJ2-7; clone_size: NA; v_call: TRBV27; cdr3_aa: CASKQGYEQYF
j_call: TRBJ2-6; clone_size: NA; v_call: TRBV7-3; cdr3_aa: CASSLRGRPSQGLSGANVLTF
j_call: TRBJ1-2; clone_size: NA; v_call: TRBV5-1; cdr3_aa: CASSLGGLLQANYGYTF